Presented here are 25 T cell receptor beta chains from one specimen sequenced in a study of T cells after posttransplantation cyclophosphamide. The method was immunoSEQ multiplex PCR; TCRdb's version includes in-frame clones alone and lacks a portion of them. This repertoire holds 20,000 to 30,000 clones, and none appear only once. The sample was PBMCs. Every receptor here comes from a woman between 45 and 60 years old in good health, CMV-negative, and a related stem cell transplant donor.

At least ten counts were recorded for this clone. This chain joins TRBV6-5 and TRBJ2-5; possible D gene TRBD1, 5 bases. The V end was cut by 10 bases, the J end by 3 bases, with 18 bases between. This CDR3 spans 14 amino acids. Germline V gene lookup returns CDR1 MNHEY and CDR2 SVGAGI. This CDR3 reads CATHRQGLEETQYF. DNA for the CDR3: TGTGCCACCCACCGCCAGGGCTTGGAAGAGACCCAGTACTTC.

This clone has at least ten counts. The chain carries TRBV28 and TRBJ1-3, with D possibly matching TRBD1 (6 bases). V lost 5 bases and J lost 3, with 11 bases in between. Germline V gene sequence: CDR1 MDHEN, CDR2 SYDVKM. The CDR3 has 14 amino acids. For the CDR3, the DNA is TGTGCCAGCAGTCCCGGACAGATTGGAAACACCATATATTTT. Amino acid sequence: CASSPGQIGNTIYF. The full variable domain, in which reference TRBV28 and TRBJ1-3 provide the parts outside the CDR3, is DVKVTQSSRYLVKRTGEKVFLECVQDMDHENMFWYRQDPGLGLRLIYFSYDVKMKEKGDIPEGYSVSREKKERFSLILESASTNQTSMYLCASSPGQIGNTIYFGEGSWLTVV.

The chain couples TRBV28 to TRBJ2-5, with D possibly TRBD1 on 7 matching bases. The DNA end is a closer match to TRBJ2-7, so the J assignment may be wrong. CDR3 length equals 13 residues. Looked up from germline, CDR1 is MDHEN and CDR2 is SYDVKM. CDR3 residues: CASRRDSGYEQYF. The DNA for the CDR3 is TGTGCCAGTCGGAGGGACAGCGGCTACGAGCAGTACTTC.

Ten or more counts support this clone. The chain is built from TRBV7-9 and TRBJ1-1, with TRBD1 matching over 8 bases. CDR1 SEHNR and CDR2 FQNEAQ come from the germline V gene (reference sequence). This CDR3 is built from 15 residues. V gave up 0 bases and J gave up 6 bases; unmatched junction bases: 6. The CDR3 bases are TGTGCCAGCAGCTTAGCCCGGACAGGGATGGCTGAAGCTTTCTTT. It yields the protein CASSLARTGMAEAFF.

This clone was detected ten times or more. The J gene is TRBJ2-3, the V gene TRBV7-8; 10 bases line up with TRBD1. The CDR3 length is 15 residues. Trimming removed 5 bases from V and 2 bases from J; junction bases left unmatched: 4. Per germline, CDR1 SGHVS and CDR2 FQNEAQ. The DNA for the CDR3 is TGTGCCAGCAGCCCCAGACAGGGGGCCACAGATACGCAGTATTTT. Translation: CASSPRQGATDTQYF.

This clone has ten or more counts. CDR3 sequence (DNA): TGTGCCAGCAGCAAGTCGATCCTCAAAGAGACTGAAGCTTTCTTT. The encoded protein is CASSKSILKETEAFF. This rearrangement joins TRBV21-1 to TRBJ1-1. TRBV21-1 counts as a pseudogene. This CDR3 has 15 residues.

This clone was counted between two and nine times. The chain employs TRBV27 and TRBJ2-7; 9 positions agree with TRBD1. Per germline, CDR1 MNHEY and CDR2 SMNVEV (reference sequence). The CDR3 length is 15 residues. J gave up 1 base and V 2 bases, and 3 bases lay outside the gene matches. The CDR3 spells CASSLRTGASYEQYF. The DNA for the CDR3 is TGTGCCAGCAGTTTAAGGACAGGGGCGTCCTACGAGCAGTACTTC.

This clone was observed at least ten times. The J gene is TRBJ2-1, the V gene TRBV7-3; maybe TRBD2 (6 bases). The germline gives CDR1 SGHTA, CDR2 FQGTGA. V was shortened by 5 bases and J by 4 bases, with 15 bases between the two germline ends. The CDR3 contains 15 residues. CDR3: CASSPRGPGYNEQFF. As DNA, the CDR3 is TGTGCCAGCAGCCCGCGGGGCCCGGGATACAATGAGCAGTTCTTC.

This clone showed up many times. The chain combines TRBV7-9 with TRBJ1-4; 8 bases fit TRBD1. J lost 6 bases, V lost 0 bases, and 9 bases had no gene match. CDR3 length equals 17 residues. Germline lookup yields CDR1 SEHNR and CDR2 FQNEAQ (reference sequence). CDR3 DNA: TGTGCCAGCAGCTTAGCGCCGGTCGGGACAGGTGATGAAAAACTGTTTTTT. It translates to CASSLAPVGTGDEKLFF. The full variable domain, in which reference TRBV7-9 and TRBJ1-4 provide the parts outside the CDR3, is DTGVSQNPRHKITKRGQNVTFRCDPISEHNRLYWYRQTLGQGPEFLTYFQNEAQLEKSRLLSDRFSAERPKGSFSTLEIQRTEQGDSAMYLCASSLAPVGTGDEKLFFGSGTQLSVL.

This clone was recorded many times. The chain carries TRBV2 and TRBJ1-6; TRBD1 agrees at 7 bases. J gave up 5 bases and V 2 bases, and 3 bases lay outside the gene matches. Germline V gene sequence: CDR1 SNHLY, CDR2 FYNNEI. This CDR3 has 15 residues. CDR3 bases: TGTGCCAGCAGTGAAACGACAGGGAATAATTCACCCCTCCACTTT. Residues: CASSETTGNNSPLHF.

This clone was recorded many times. This chain uses TRBV19 with TRBJ2-1; 9 positions agree with TRBD1. This CDR3 is built from 15 residues. After removal of 5 bases from V and 4 bases from J, the junction contained 6 bases not matched to a gene. CDR1 is LNHDA and CDR2 is SQIVND in the germline V gene (reference sequence). DNA for the CDR3: TGTGCCAGTAGTGCGATGGACAGGGGTTACAATGAGCAGTTCTTC. This sequence encodes CASSAMDRGYNEQFF.

By sample fraction, this clone is medium-sized. The chain employs TRBV4-1 and TRBJ1-2; D call uncertain. V lost 1 base, J lost 0 bases, and 3 bases lay in between. Germline-derived CDR1 and CDR2 are MGHRA and YSYEKL. This CDR3 region has 13 residues. The chain's CDR3 is CASSQVTNYGYTF. Here the CDR3 DNA reads TGCGCCAGCAGCCAAGTAACTAACTATGGCTACACCTTC.

There are many counts of this clone. This chain joins TRBV4-2 and TRBJ1-1; D not certain. The CDR3 sequence is 15 residues long. Germline values: CDR1 LGHNA, CDR2 YNFKEQ. V lost 1 base to trimming and J lost 3 bases, with 12 bases between them. CDR3 sequence (DNA): TGTGCCAGCAGCCAAGGCGAGGGCAGGTACACTGAAGCTTTCTTT. This codes for CASSQGEGRYTEAFF.

This clone was detected many times. The chain recombines TRBV29-1 with TRBJ2-3; no clear D gene. V lost 0 bases and J lost 3, with 10 bases in between. Germline CDR1 SQVTM, CDR2 ANQGSEA. This CDR3 comprises 14 residues. The CDR3 here is CSVEDSSPTDTQYF. The CDR3 DNA reads as TGCAGCGTTGAAGACAGTTCGCCGACAGATACGCAGTATTTT.

This clone is labeled medium-sized. The sample contains more than one DNA sequence encoding this CDR3. The V call is TRBV10-3, the J call TRBJ1-1; a possible D gene is TRBD1 (6 bases). From germline, CDR1 is ENHRY and CDR2 SYGVKD. Trimming took 9 bases from V and 0 from J, leaving 11 bases between them. There are 13 residues in the CDR3. The CDR3 protein is CAISQGMNTEAFF. The CDR3 DNA reads as TGTGCCATTTCACAGGGAATGAACACTGAAGCTTTCTTT.

Many counts were recorded for this clone. The V call is TRBV28, the J call TRBJ1-4; TRBD1 matches at 7 bases. Trimming removed 5 bases from V and 5 bases from J; junction bases left unmatched: 5. Germline values: CDR1 MDHEN, CDR2 SYDVKM. This CDR3 region has 14 residues. The CDR3 loop is CASSQTGQNEKLFF. The CDR3 region has the DNA TGTGCCAGCAGTCAAACGGGACAGAATGAAAAACTGTTTTTT.

This clone was observed at least ten times. V gene TRBV7-2 combines with J gene TRBJ1-2, with D possibly being TRBD1 (5 bases). The CDR3 totals 13 residues. The V gene lost 2 bases and the J gene lost 5 bases, with 9 bases spanning the gap. Germline CDR1 and CDR2: SGHTA and FQGNSA. The chain's CDR3 is CASSLPQVYGYTF. CDR3 bases: TGTGCCAGCAGCTTACCACAGGTGTATGGCTACACCTTC. The full variable domain, completed using reference TRBV7-2 and TRBJ1-2, is GAGVSQSPSNKVTEKGKDVELRCDPISGHTALYWYRQSLGQGLEFLIYFQGNSAPDKSGLPSDRFSAERTGGSVSTLTIQRTQQEDSAVYLCASSLPQVYGYTFGSGTRLTVV.

In this sample, this clone turned up many times. This chain connects TRBV5-8 to TRBJ1-1, with 9 bases aligning to TRBD1. The CDR3 is 16 residues long. Unmatched junction bases numbered 12, after V lost 1 base and J lost 8 bases. From germline, CDR1 is SGHTS and CDR2 YDEGEE. In nucleotides, the CDR3 is TGTGCCAGCAGCTTGCACTCCCGGACAGGGGAAAAAGAAGCTTTCTTT. Its translation is CASSLHSRTGEKEAFF.

Ten or more counts support this clone. The rearrangement links TRBV4-3 to TRBJ2-7; 8 bases line up with TRBD2. V gave up 1 base and J gave up 3 bases; unmatched junction bases: 8. The CDR3 extends over 16 amino acids. Germline V CDR1 and CDR2: LGHNA, YSLEER. Here the CDR3 reads CASSQGRGTRIYEQYF. The CDR3 bases are TGCGCCAGCAGCCAAGGGCGTGGGACTAGAATCTACGAGCAGTACTTC.

In this sample, this clone turned up many times. The CDR3 coding sequence is TGTGCCAGCTCGTCCACGGGTGTGGGCACTGAAGCTTTCTTT. This translates into CASSSTGVGTEAFF. The chain is built from TRBV18 and TRBJ1-1; D uncertain. The length of the CDR3 is 14 residues. CDR1 is KGHSH, CDR2 LQKENI, per germline. The ends were cut back, 6 bases at V and 4 bases at J, with 15 bases in the middle.

This clone appeared many times. The chain joins TRBV4-3 to TRBJ1-1; D uncertain. This CDR3 has 13 residues. V was trimmed by 5 bases and J by 5 bases, leaving 12 bases between them. Germline CDR1 is LGHNA and CDR2 is YSLEER. CDR3 coding DNA: TGCGCCAGCAGCTCTAGCGGGCCAACTGAAGCTTTCTTT. Protein sequence: CASSSSGPTEAFF.

DNA of the CDR3: TGTGCCAGCTCACCAACGAGGGCTTCCTCCTACGAGCAGTACTTC. Translating it yields CASSPTRASSYEQYF. This chain connects TRBV18 to TRBJ2-5; D is perhaps TRBD2 (5 bases). Judging by the DNA end, TRBJ2-7 fits better; the J call may be wrong. Germline V gene sequence: CDR1 KGHSH, CDR2 LQKENI. CDR3 size: 15 residues.

This clone was found many times. The chain combines TRBV5-1 with TRBJ2-2; D gene ambiguous. Trimming took off 6 bases at V and 0 bases at J, with 18 bases between the two ends. The CDR3 spans 17 residues. Germline V CDR1 and CDR2: SGHRS, YFSETQ. The CDR3 DNA sequence: TGCGCCAGCACTAGGAGAGTCGGCAATTCGAACACCGGGGAGCTGTTTTTT. This encodes CASTRRVGNSNTGELFF.

This clone was counted at least ten times. The chain uses TRBV5-6 and TRBJ1-1; D not resolved. CDR3 size: 15 residues. Germline V gives CDR1 SGHDT, CDR2 YYEEEE. V was cut by 0 bases and J by 0 bases, with 9 bases left in between. The DNA for the CDR3 is TGTGCCAGCAGCTTGGCCAGGCATATGAACACTGAAGCTTTCTTT. The encoded protein is CASSLARHMNTEAFF.

This clone has a count of ten or more. Other DNA sequences of this sample code for an identical CDR3. V gene TRBV15 combines with J gene TRBJ2-2, with 9 bases matching TRBD2. The CDR3 extends over 15 amino acids. Trimming at V came to 3 bases and at J to 5 bases, leaving 4 bases not matched to a gene. CDR1 is LNHNV, CDR2 YYDKDF, per germline (reference sequence). The CDR3: CATSRGLAETGELFF. The CDR3 region has the DNA TGTGCCACCAGCAGGGGACTAGCAGAAACCGGGGAGCTGTTTTTT.